The 24 T cell receptor beta chains below all came from one sample that was sequenced in a study of T cells in Graves' hyperthyroidism and ophthalmopathy. The TCR beta CDR3 regions underwent amplification using RNA transcripts as the source. TCR CDR3 underwent first-round RT-PCR with the HTBI primer set. Each CDR3 protein is one row after TCRdb ran MiXCR on the multiplex PCR reads. Here the sample spans 600,000 or so distinct CDR3 sequences, approximately 15% being singletons. Sequences were obtained from blood. These receptors all stem from a woman aged 18-29 years with Graves' ophthalmopathy.

This clonotype was seen just once. The genes are TRBV28 and TRBJ2-1, with D perhaps assigned TRBD1 or TRBD2 (5 bases each). The CDR3 has 18 amino acids. The germline gives CDR1 MDHEN, CDR2 SYDVKM. The V end lost 3 bases, the J end lost 6 bases, and 24 bases lay between the germline ends. The CDR3 protein is CASSFPRFRRDGRNEQFF. In DNA, the CDR3 is TGTGCCAGCAGTTTCCCCAGGTTTAGACGGGACGGGCGCAATGAGCAGTTCTTC.

Notes on this clonotype: A much larger clone lies one base from this, so it may be a read error. The chain employs TRBV5-6 and TRBJ1-2; 7 bases line up with TRBD1. The ends lost 4 bases at V and 6 bases at J; junction bases unmatched: 6. The CDR3 runs 13 residues. Germline values: CDR1 SGHDT, CDR2 YYEEEE. DNA of the CDR3: TGTGCCAGCAGCCGGTCCGACAGGGATGGCTACACCTTC. Its protein is CASSRSDRDGYTF.

Ten or more counts support this clonotype. V and J are TRBV20-1 and TRBJ2-7; TRBD2 matches at 7 bases. This CDR3 region has 13 residues. V trimming: 4 bases; J trimming: 0 bases; junction bases outside the gene matches: 3. Germline-derived CDR1 and CDR2 are DFQATT and SNEGSKA (reference sequence). The CDR3 nucleotides are TGCAGTGCTACTAGCGGCTTCTCCTACGAGCAGTACTTC. Encoded protein: CSATSGFSYEQYF.

This clonotype was counted at least ten times. This chain's CDR3 is CASSLSPGQITPGPEAFF. The CDR3 nucleotides read TGTGCCAGCAGCCTGAGTCCAGGACAGATCACCCCAGGCCCTGAAGCTTTCTTT. J is TRBJ1-1 and V is TRBV7-9; D is possibly TRBD1 (6 bases). Germline loops: CDR1 SEHNR, CDR2 FQNEAQ (reference sequence). The ends were cut back, 5 bases at V and 6 bases at J, with 28 bases in the middle. The length of the CDR3 is 18 residues.

At least ten counts were recorded for this clonotype. V is TRBV20-1 and J is TRBJ1-5; possible D gene TRBD1, 6 bases. The V gene's germline CDR1 is DFQATT and CDR2 SNEGSKA (reference sequence). The CDR3 covers 14 residues. V was cut by 0 bases and J by 6 bases, with 12 bases left in between. The CDR3 reads CSARDMGGSQPQHF. CDR3 bases: TGCAGTGCTAGAGATATGGGGGGCAGTCAGCCCCAGCATTTT.

The rearrangement uses TRBV6-1 and TRBJ2-3, with 8 bases fitting TRBD1. With 7 bases clipped from V and 4 bases from J, the junction kept 10 bases outside the gene matches. Germline CDR1 reads MNHNS; CDR2 reads SASEGT. The CDR3 contains 15 residues. This CDR3 reads CASTQAAGGSDTQYF. CDR3 DNA sequence: TGTGCCAGCACACAAGCGGCAGGGGGCTCAGATACGCAGTATTTT.

This clonotype was counted ten times or more. The V call is TRBV27, the J call TRBJ1-1; 9 bases match TRBD1. V was clipped by 2 bases and J by 9 bases; unmatched bases: 13. The CDR3 is 16 amino acids. Germline V lookup: CDR1 MNHEY, CDR2 SMNVEV (reference sequence). CDR3 sequence: CASSLGTGSLLSKAFF. The CDR3 DNA follows: TGTGCCAGCAGTTTAGGGACAGGGAGCCTCTTAAGTAAAGCTTTCTTT.

This clonotype was counted at least ten times. The chain has TRBV11-2 and TRBJ2-5; the match to TRBD2 covers 8 bases. This CDR3 spans 15 amino acids. Germline assignment: CDR1 SGHAT and CDR2 FQNNGV. The V and J ends lost 1 base and 4 bases, in that order; junction bases with no gene match: 5. Here the CDR3 reads CASSLAGGPLETQYF. The CDR3 DNA reads as TGTGCCAGCAGCTTAGCGGGAGGGCCTTTAGAGACCCAGTACTTC. Supplemented by reference TRBV11-2 and TRBJ2-5, the full variable domain reads EAGVAQSPRYKIIEKRQSVAFWCNPISGHATLYWYQQILGQGPKLLIQFQNNGVVDDSQLPKDRFSAERLKGVDSTLKIQPAKLEDSAVYLCASSLAGGPLETQYFGPGTRLLVL.

This clonotype has ten or more counts. The rearrangement uses TRBV28 and TRBJ2-5; TRBD2 matches 7 bases. The V and J ends lost 6 bases and 11 bases, in that order; junction bases with no gene match: 15. Germline lookup yields CDR1 MDHEN and CDR2 SYDVKM. The CDR3 runs 14 residues. CDR3 coding DNA: TGTGCCAGCAGCCCTAGCGGTATGTCGGTCCGTCAGTACTTC. Its protein is CASSPSGMSVRQYF.

This rearrangement joins TRBV27 to TRBJ2-7; D possibly corresponds to TRBD1 (5 bases). The CDR3 runs 13 residues. Trimming shortened V by 6 bases and J by 5 bases, and 14 bases separated the two germline ends. CDR1 and CDR2 from the germline V gene are MNHEY and SMNVEV (reference sequence). The CDR3 spells CASRPQGSHEQYF. The CDR3 DNA reads as TGTGCCAGCAGACCTCAGGGATCCCACGAGCAGTACTTC.

This clonotype was observed at least ten times. J is TRBJ2-7 and V is TRBV6-1, with 8 bases aligning to TRBD2. From germline, CDR1 is MNHNS and CDR2 SASEGT. V shed 4 bases and J 4 bases; nucleotides not matched to a gene: 3. CDR3 length: 13 residues. The CDR3 is CASSGTSRYEQYF. The CDR3 DNA is TGTGCCAGCAGTGGGACTAGCCGATACGAGCAGTACTTC.

This clonotype was recorded many times. The chain links TRBV7-6 to TRBJ2-7; D is unclear. The V gene lost 5 bases and the J gene lost 2 bases, with 19 bases spanning the gap. CDR1 is SGHVS, CDR2 FNYEAQ, per germline. The CDR3 has 16 residues. The CDR3 protein is CASSPNLRFPPYEQYF. CDR3 sequence (DNA): TGTGCCAGCAGCCCGAACTTAAGGTTCCCCCCCTACGAGCAGTACTTC.

This clonotype was observed at least ten times. The chain employs TRBV24-1 and TRBJ2-3, with TRBD2 matching over 12 bases. Per germline, CDR1 KGHDR and CDR2 SFDVKD. V shed 9 bases, J shed 2 bases, and the junction held 5 bases outside the gene matches. This CDR3 has 15 residues. The CDR3 DNA reads as TGTGCCACCGCCACTAGCGGGAGGATCACAGATACGCAGTATTTT. This encodes CATATSGRITDTQYF.

This clonotype was seen many times. The V call is TRBV7-2, the J call TRBJ2-5; 7 bases map to TRBD1. Trimming cost V 5 bases and J 5 bases; bases outside gene matches: 8. Germline V gene data show CDR1 as SGHTA and CDR2 as FQGNSA. The CDR3 contains 14 residues. The CDR3 loop reads CASSGAQGWETQYF. The CDR3 region has the DNA TGTGCCAGCAGCGGAGCACAGGGGTGGGAGACCCAGTACTTC.

The J gene is TRBJ1-1, the V gene TRBV9, with a possible D match to TRBD1 (5 bases). CDR3 length: 15 amino acids. Germline V gene sequence: CDR1 SGDLS, CDR2 YYNGEE. V lost 5 bases, J lost 4 bases, and 18 bases lay in between. CDR3 nucleotides: TGTGCCAGCAGTGGGGGAGGCAGGGCCCCCACTGAAGCTTTCTTT. This sequence encodes CASSGGGRAPTEAFF.

This clonotype has a handful of counts. The chain recombines TRBV30 with TRBJ1-4; a possible D gene is TRBD1 (5 bases). The V gene lost 3 bases and the J gene lost 5 bases, with 16 bases spanning the gap. The CDR3 is made up of 15 amino acids. Germline V gene lookup returns CDR1 GTSNPN and CDR2 SVGIG (reference sequence). In DNA form, the CDR3 reads TGTGCCTGGAGGGGACTTACCGGGCCGAATGAAAAACTGTTTTTT. Residues: CAWRGLTGPNEKLFF. Supplemented by reference TRBV30 and TRBJ1-4, the full variable domain reads SQTIHQWPATLVQPVGSPLSLECTVEGTSNPNLYWYRQAAGRGLQLLFYSVGIGQISSEVPQNLSASRPQDRQFILSSKKLLLSDSGFYLCAWRGLTGPNEKLFFGSGTQLSVL.

At least ten counts were recorded for this clonotype. The V gene is TRBV5-1, the J gene TRBJ2-1; 8 bases are shared with TRBD1. Germline V gives CDR1 SGHRS, CDR2 YFSETQ. The CDR3 loop spans 16 amino acids. V shed 3 bases and J 4 bases; nucleotides not matched to a gene: 9. CDR3 sequence (DNA): TGCGCCAGCAGCTCCGGACAGGGTGCTTCATACAATGAGCAGTTCTTC. This translates into CASSSGQGASYNEQFF.

This clonotype was counted a few times. Written as DNA, the CDR3 is TGTGCCAGCAGTGACAGGAACGACTATGGCTACACCTTC. Residues: CASSDRNDYGYTF. The chain couples TRBV2 to TRBJ1-2; D gene ambiguous. V was cut by 3 bases and J by 3 bases, with 8 bases left in between. This CDR3 region has 13 residues. Germline V CDR1 and CDR2: SNHLY, FYNNEI.

There are many counts of this clonotype. V and J are TRBV24-1 and TRBJ2-2; D might be TRBD1 or TRBD2, each matching 5 bases. CDR1 and CDR2 from the germline V gene are KGHDR and SFDVKD. This CDR3 has 17 residues. With 2 bases removed from V and 0 bases from J, the gap between germline ends came to 12 bases. The CDR3 bases are TGTGCCACCAGTGATTGGGGACGGGAAACGAACACCGGGGAGCTGTTTTTT. It specifies CATSDWGRETNTGELFF.

This clonotype has ten or more counts. CDR3 DNA sequence: TGTGCCAGCAGCGCTAGCGGGAGGGGGGGGGCCGGGGAGCTGTTTTTT. This encodes CASSASGRGGAGELFF. V is TRBV12-3 or TRBV12-4 and J is TRBJ2-2; 12 bases line up with TRBD2. The length of the CDR3 is 16 residues. V was clipped by 6 bases and J by 6 bases; unmatched bases: 8.

This clonotype was observed a few times. Possible read error: a much larger clone is one base away. The genes are TRBV11-3 and TRBJ2-1; tentatively, D is TRBD2 (5 bases). The germline V gene encodes CDR1 SGHNT and CDR2 YENEEA. The CDR3 has 12 amino acids. CDR3 coding DNA: TGTGCCAGCACTCGGGGATACAATGAGCTGTTCTTC. Residues: CASTRGYNELFF.

This clonotype was seen ten or more times. The gene calls are TRBV28 and TRBJ2-3, with 8 bases matching TRBD2. With V trimmed by 1 base and J by 5 bases, 5 bases remained unmatched. Germline CDR1 and CDR2: MDHEN and SYDVKM. The CDR3 runs to 15 residues. CDR3 region: CASSLYAGRGDTQYF. The DNA of the CDR3 is TGTGCCAGCAGTTTATATGCCGGGAGGGGAGATACGCAGTATTTT.

This clonotype has more than one count but fewer than ten. The rearrangement uses TRBV4-3 and TRBJ2-7; tentative D call: TRBD2 (6 bases). Germline CDR1 and CDR2: LGHNA and YSLEER. The V and J ends lost 0 bases and 4 bases respectively, with 16 bases between them. The CDR3 contains 16 residues. CDR3 sequence (DNA): TGCGCCAGCAGCCAAGATTCCTGGCGGGGAACTTACGAGCAGTACTTC. Protein: CASSQDSWRGTYEQYF.

This clonotype was counted a few times. The gene calls are TRBV5-1 and TRBJ2-7, with 8 nucleotides matching TRBD1. The CDR3 is made up of 15 amino acids. Germline V gene lookup returns CDR1 SGHRS and CDR2 YFSETQ. The V gene end was trimmed by 4 bases and the J gene end by 3 bases; junction bases not matched to a gene: 9. CDR3 sequence (DNA): TGCGCCAGCAGCAGAGACGGACAGGGTTTCTACGAGCAGTACTTC. This sequence encodes CASSRDGQGFYEQYF. Full variable domain (remainder filled in from reference TRBV5-1 and TRBJ2-7): KAGVTQTPRYLIKTRGQQVTLSCSPISGHRSVSWYQQTPGQGLQFLFEYFSETQRNKGNFPGRFSGRQFSNSRSEMNVSTLELGDSALYLCASSRDGQGFYEQYFGPGTRLTVT.